This TCR beta chain was captured by sequencing in a study of T cell responses to AZD1222 COVID-19 vaccine. Trimming shortened V by 6 bases and J by 5 bases, and 13 bases separated the two germline ends. This CDR3 has 13 residues. Germline CDR1 MRHNA, CDR2 SNTAGT. Sequencing used immunoSEQ multiplex PCR; TCRdb keeps in-frame clones, though not all of them. Of roughly 76,000 clones in the sample, 86% were seen once. The J gene is TRBJ1-1, the V gene TRBV6-4; D may be TRBD1 (5 bases). The sequences come from peripheral blood, collected on day 0 of AZD1222 vaccination. The TCR sequence derives from an adult in good health. DNA for the CDR3: TGTGCCAGCAGCCCGGGGCCGGGGACTGAAGCTTTCTTT. It yields the protein CASSPGPGTEAFF.